Included here is one TCR beta chain sequence, with context. The CDR3 has 19 residues. Sequencing used immunoSEQ multiplex PCR; TCRdb keeps in-frame clones, though not all of them. In the table there are about 250,000 clones, about four fifths of which are singletons. The data are from a study of control samples from healthy donors and cancer patients. The chain uses TRBV21-1 and TRBJ2-3; the table's D call, TRBD2, has no DNA check behind it. TRBV21-1 constitutes a pseudogene. The receptor was derived from a woman between 55 and 75 years old with lung cancer. Sample: PBMCs. The CDR3 bases are TGTGCCAGCAGCTCGGACCTCACCTTTAGCGGGGGGGCCGCAGATACGCAGTATTTT. Translating gives CASSSDLTFSGGAADTQYF.